This passage covers 7 T cell receptor beta chains from one sample sequenced in a study of response to subunit inactivated influenza vaccine. TCRdb used MiXCR to reprocess the RT-PCR reads, holding one entry per CDR3 protein. There are about 500,000 distinct CDR3 sequences in the sample; 10% to 15% occur only once, and approximately 14% lies in the top ten. This specimen was PBMCs from blood, taken roughly 46 days after vaccination. These receptor sequences come from a man aged 50-60 years who received an inactivated influenza vaccine.

V usage is TRBV7-9 and J usage is TRBJ2-7, with 11 bases aligning to TRBD2. V shed 5 bases, J shed 0 bases, and the junction held 9 bases outside the gene matches. CDR3 length: 17 amino acids. Germline V CDR1 and CDR2: SEHNR, FQNEAQ (reference sequence). The CDR3 region is CASSLPGLAESSYEQYF. CDR3 nucleotides: TGTGCCAGCAGCCTTCCGGGACTAGCGGAAAGCTCCTACGAGCAGTACTTC.

This clonotype turned up a few times. The chain combines TRBV7-9 with TRBJ2-3; perhaps TRBD2 as D (6 bases). The CDR3 consists of 15 residues. Germline CDR1 reads SEHNR; CDR2 reads FQNEAQ (reference sequence). The V gene lost 2 bases and the J gene lost 2 bases, with 11 bases spanning the gap. CDR3 coding DNA: TGTGCCAGCAGCTTAACGGGAGAGCCCACAGATACGCAGTATTTT. This codes for CASSLTGEPTDTQYF.

This clonotype was picked up a small number of times. In DNA, the CDR3 is TGCGCCAGCAGCGTGGGACTAGCGGGAAGTAATGAGCAGTTCTTC. Its translation is CASSVGLAGSNEQFF. V gene TRBV5-1 combines with J gene TRBJ2-1; 13 bases map to TRBD2. CDR1 SGHRS and CDR2 YFSETQ come from the germline V gene. The CDR3 totals 15 residues. The J segment lost 7 bases and the V segment lost 4 bases, leaving 5 bases of the junction unmatched.

This chain joins TRBV5-1 and TRBJ2-5; 8 bases map to TRBD1. Germline V gives CDR1 SGHRS, CDR2 YFSETQ. V was clipped by 7 bases and J by 1 base; unmatched bases: 9. The CDR3 extends over 15 amino acids. In DNA form, the CDR3 reads TGCGCCAGCGCGATAATGCAGGGGGCCCAAGAGACCCAGTACTTC. Protein: CASAIMQGAQETQYF.

The V gene is TRBV5-1, the J gene TRBJ2-5; tentatively, D is TRBD1 or TRBD2 (6 bases each). V was clipped by 3 bases and J by 2 bases, with 17 bases between them. The V gene's germline CDR1 is SGHRS and CDR2 YFSETQ. The CDR3 totals 16 residues. CDR3 residues: CASSSALRGAQETQYF. DNA for the CDR3: TGCGCCAGCAGCTCCGCTCTAAGGGGGGCACAAGAGACCCAGTACTTC.

This clonotype was seen only a few times. The V gene is TRBV28, the J gene TRBJ2-1, with TRBD2 matching over 10 bases. Germline lookup yields CDR1 MDHEN and CDR2 SYDVKM. V lost 7 bases, J lost 0 bases, and 9 bases stayed unmatched. The CDR3 has 17 residues. CDR3 amino acids: CASNSGGLAISYNEQFF. Written as DNA, the CDR3 is TGTGCCAGCAATAGCGGGGGGCTTGCCATCTCCTACAATGAGCAGTTCTTC.

The CDR3 region is CASSYPPGQGAGELFF. Written as DNA, the CDR3 is TGTGCCAGCAGTTACCCTCCCGGACAGGGGGCCGGGGAGCTGTTTTTT. The V call is TRBV6-5, the J call TRBJ2-2; 10 bases are shared with TRBD1. The V gene's germline CDR1 is MNHEY and CDR2 SVGAGI. The CDR3 loop spans 16 amino acids. V gave up 2 bases and J gave up 6 bases; unmatched junction bases: 6.